These T cell receptor beta chains were read from a single sample in a study of early T cells in non-severe SARS-CoV-2 infection. TCRdb used MiXCR to reprocess the 5' RACE reads, holding one entry per CDR3 protein. The data hold some 77,000 distinct CDR3 sequences, with around 5% observed a single time. Sequencing was performed on whole blood, taken at baseline. These receptors originate from an adult who was a healthcare worker with PCR-confirmed SARS-CoV-2 infection or an uninfected control (not recorded which). CDR3s include the opening cysteine and the closing phenylalanine or tryptophan. The order of the fields is J gene, clone size, D gene, V gene, CDR3 protein, CDR3 DNA. The D gene is left open where the match is weak. Clone size is shown for a subset of rows, as once, few, many or a class of expanded clone.

j_gene: TRBJ2-7; abundance: many; d_gene: TRBD2; v_gene: TRBV6-5; CDR3aa: CASSYSGTSGEQYF; CDR3nt: TGTGCCAGCAGTTACTCGGGGACTAGCGGGGAGCAGTACTTC
j_gene: TRBJ2-7; abundance: few; d_gene: TRBD2; v_gene: TRBV27; CDR3aa: CASKPGGSYEQYF; CDR3nt: TGTGCCAGCAAACCGGGAGGCTCCTACGAGCAGTACTTC
j_gene: TRBJ2-7; abundance: NA; d_gene: NA; v_gene: TRBV7-8; CDR3aa: CASSPRTSPITYEQYF; CDR3nt: TGTGCCAGCAGCCCTCGGACCTCTCCCATAACCTACGAGCAGTACTTC
j_gene: TRBJ2-7; abundance: many; d_gene: NA; v_gene: TRBV30; CDR3aa: CAWSLPRPVHYEQYF; CDR3nt: TGTGCCTGGAGCCTTCCGCGGCCGGTCCACTACGAGCAGTACTTC
j_gene: TRBJ2-3; abundance: NA; d_gene: NA; v_gene: TRBV7-9; CDR3aa: CASSLASDAFTDTQYF; CDR3nt: TGTGCCAGCAGCTTAGCTTCGGACGCTTTCACAGATACGCAGTATTTT
j_gene: TRBJ2-7; abundance: few; d_gene: NA; v_gene: TRBV12-3/TRBV12-4; CDR3aa: CASSFEGLLGEQYF; CDR3nt: TGTGCCAGCAGTTTCGAGGGACTCCTGGGGGAGCAGTACTTC
j_gene: TRBJ1-1; abundance: many; d_gene: NA; v_gene: TRBV30; CDR3aa: CAWSVHTPNTEAFF; CDR3nt: TGTGCCTGGAGTGTACATACTCCGAACACTGAAGCTTTCTTT
j_gene: TRBJ1-5; abundance: many; d_gene: NA; v_gene: TRBV18; CDR3aa: CASSYDPGRNQPQHF; CDR3nt: TGTGCCAGCTCGTACGACCCAGGCCGCAATCAGCCCCAGCATTTT
j_gene: TRBJ2-7; abundance: NA; d_gene: NA; v_gene: TRBV27; CDR3aa: CASIKQGGGEQYF; CDR3nt: TGTGCCAGCATTAAACAGGGAGGGGGGGAGCAGTACTTC
j_gene: TRBJ2-2; abundance: few; d_gene: TRBD2; v_gene: TRBV29-1; CDR3aa: CSGLTSGGSNTGELFF; CDR3nt: TGCAGCGGGCTGACTAGCGGGGGTTCGAACACCGGGGAGCTGTTTTTT
j_gene: TRBJ2-5; abundance: few; d_gene: NA; v_gene: TRBV5-1; CDR3aa: CASSLDVVETQYF; CDR3nt: TGCGCCAGCAGCTTGGATGTCGTGGAGACCCAGTACTTC
j_gene: TRBJ1-6; abundance: many; d_gene: NA; v_gene: TRBV7-8; CDR3aa: CASSPFNSPLHF; CDR3nt: TGTGCCAGCAGCCCGTTCAATTCACCCCTCCACTTT
j_gene: TRBJ1-1; abundance: many; d_gene: NA; v_gene: TRBV5-8; CDR3aa: CASSPRTPTNTEAFF; CDR3nt: TGTGCCAGCAGCCCACGGACACCGACGAACACTGAAGCTTTCTTT
j_gene: TRBJ1-2; abundance: few; d_gene: NA; v_gene: TRBV5-5; CDR3aa: CASSLANRDGYGYTF; CDR3nt: TGTGCCAGCAGCTTGGCCAACAGGGATGGCTATGGCTACACCTTC
j_gene: TRBJ1-1; abundance: few; d_gene: NA; v_gene: TRBV5-1; CDR3aa: CASSGGGQLNTEAFF; CDR3nt: TGCGCCAGCAGCGGTGGCGGGCAGTTGAACACTGAAGCTTTCTTT
j_gene: TRBJ1-2; abundance: NA; d_gene: NA; v_gene: TRBV12-2; CDR3aa: CASRLAAGDYGYTF; CDR3nt: TGTGCAAGTCGCTTAGCGGCAGGGGACTATGGCTACACCTTC